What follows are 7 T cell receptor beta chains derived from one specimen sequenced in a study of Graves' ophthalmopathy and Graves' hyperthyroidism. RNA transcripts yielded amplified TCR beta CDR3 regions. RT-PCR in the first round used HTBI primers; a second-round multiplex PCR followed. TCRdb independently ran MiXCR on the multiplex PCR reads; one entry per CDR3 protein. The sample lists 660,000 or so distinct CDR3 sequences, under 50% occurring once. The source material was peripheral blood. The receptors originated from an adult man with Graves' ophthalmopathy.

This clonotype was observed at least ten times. In DNA, the CDR3 is TGTGCCAGCAGCTCGGTAGAAGAGACCCAGTACTTC. Its protein is CASSSVEETQYF. The genes are TRBV13 and TRBJ2-5, with D unclear. The CDR3 is made up of 12 amino acids. V was trimmed by 4 bases and J by 3 bases, leaving 6 bases between them. The germline CDR1 and CDR2 sequences are PRHDT and FYEKMQ (reference sequence).

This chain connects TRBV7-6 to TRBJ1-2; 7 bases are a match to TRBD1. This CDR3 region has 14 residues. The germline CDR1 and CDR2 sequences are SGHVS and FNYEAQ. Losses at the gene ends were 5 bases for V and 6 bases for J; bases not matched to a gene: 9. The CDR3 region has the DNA TGTGCCAGCAGCCGAGCCGACAGGGTGGATGGCTACACCTTC. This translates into CASSRADRVDGYTF.

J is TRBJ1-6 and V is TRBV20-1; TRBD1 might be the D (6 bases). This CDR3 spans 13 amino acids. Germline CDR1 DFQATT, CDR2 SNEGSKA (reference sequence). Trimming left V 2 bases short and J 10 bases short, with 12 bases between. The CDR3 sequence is CSARRGMDSPLHF. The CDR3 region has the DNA TGCAGTGCTAGAAGGGGGATGGACTCACCCCTCCACTTT.

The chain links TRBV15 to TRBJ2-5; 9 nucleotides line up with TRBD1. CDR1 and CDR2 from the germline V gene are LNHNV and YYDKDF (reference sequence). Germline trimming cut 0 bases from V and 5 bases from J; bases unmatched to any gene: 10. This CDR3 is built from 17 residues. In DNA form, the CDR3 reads TGTGCCACCAGCAGAGATGGGACAGGGTCAGGGACGGAGACCCAGTACTTC. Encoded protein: CATSRDGTGSGTETQYF. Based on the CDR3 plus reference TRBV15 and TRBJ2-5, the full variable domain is DAMVIQNPRYQVTQFGKPVTLSCSQTLNHNVMYWYQQKSSQAPKLLFHYYDKDFNNEADTPDNFQSRRPNTSFCFLDIRSPGLGDTAMYLCATSRDGTGSGTETQYFGPGTRLLVL.

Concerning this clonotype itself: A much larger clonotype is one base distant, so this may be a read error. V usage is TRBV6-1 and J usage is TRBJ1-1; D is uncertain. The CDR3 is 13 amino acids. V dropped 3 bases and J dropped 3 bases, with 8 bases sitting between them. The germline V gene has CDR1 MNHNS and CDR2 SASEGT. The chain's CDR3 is CASSDYPDTEAFF. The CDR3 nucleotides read TGTGCCAGCAGTGACTACCCGGACACTGAAGCTTTCTTT.

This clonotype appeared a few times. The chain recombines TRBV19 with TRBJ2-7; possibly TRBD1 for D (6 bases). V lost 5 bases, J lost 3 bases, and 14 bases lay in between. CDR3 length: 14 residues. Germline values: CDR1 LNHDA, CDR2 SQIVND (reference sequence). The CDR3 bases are TGTGCCAGTAGTCCCTTCGGACAGAGCTACGAGCAGTACTTC. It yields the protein CASSPFGQSYEQYF.

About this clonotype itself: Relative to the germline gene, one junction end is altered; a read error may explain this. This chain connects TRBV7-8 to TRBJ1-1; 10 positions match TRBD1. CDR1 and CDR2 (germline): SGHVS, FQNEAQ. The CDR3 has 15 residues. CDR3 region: CASSQRQGASTEAFF. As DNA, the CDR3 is TGCGCCAGCAGCCAGAGACAGGGGGCGAGCACTGAAGCTTTCTTT. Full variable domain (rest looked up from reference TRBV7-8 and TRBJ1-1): GAGVSQSPRYKVAKRGQDVALRCDPISGHVSLFWYQQALGQGPEFLTYFQNEAQLDKSGLPSDRFFAERPEGSVSTLKIQRTQQEDSAVYLCASSQRQGASTEAFFGQGTRLTVV.